Below, 7 T cell receptor beta chains from the same sample are listed, as sequenced in a study of beta chain features in type 1 diabetes. Findings and caveats of the study: The study found moderately but significantly shorter TCRB CDR3s in all four CD4+ subsets of Type 1 diabetes patients.

Expressed TCRB transcripts got sequenced, as all isolated RNA was reverse transcribed. Produced via immunoSEQ multiplex PCR; TCRdb's table is partial and in-frame only. Here the sample spans 250,000 to 300,000 clones, roughly an eighth being singletons. Their target antigens are unknown. Sequencing was performed on naive CD4+ T cells from blood. The receptors were gathered from a man between 25 and 39 years old with type 1 diabetes.

This clone was detected only a few times. CDR3 bases: TGTGCCAGCAGCTTAAACCTAGCGGAAGAGACCCAGTACTTC. This codes for CASSLNLAEETQYF. V is TRBV7-2 and J is TRBJ2-5; 7 positions agree with TRBD2. V dropped 2 bases and J dropped 3; count of bases not matched to a gene: 3. Germline V lookup: CDR1 SGHTA, CDR2 FQGNSA. The CDR3 is made up of 14 amino acids. Full variable domain (rest looked up from reference TRBV7-2 and TRBJ2-5): GAGVSQSPSNKVTEKGKDVELRCDPISGHTALYWYRQSLGQGLEFLIYFQGNSAPDKSGLPSDRFSAERTGGSVSTLTIQRTQQEDSAVYLCASSLNLAEETQYFGPGTRLLVL.

The gene calls are TRBV7-3 and TRBJ1-1; perhaps TRBD1 as D (6 bases). The length of the CDR3 is 13 residues. V lost 5 bases and J lost 1, with 8 bases in between. Germline V gene lookup returns CDR1 SGHTA and CDR2 FQGTGA. The CDR3 loop is CASSQDRNTEAFF. CDR3 DNA: TGTGCCAGCAGCCAGGACAGGAACACTGAAGCTTTCTTT.

The chain employs TRBV10-3 and TRBJ1-5; tentative D call: TRBD1 (6 bases). CDR1 and CDR2 (germline): ENHRY, SYGVKD. Trimming cost V 4 bases and J 5 bases, with 9 bases left between them. The CDR3 runs to 13 residues. The CDR3 DNA follows: TGTGCCATCAGTGGGGCAGGGGATCAGCCCCAGCATTTT. It yields the protein CAISGAGDQPQHF.

The V gene is TRBV28, the J gene TRBJ2-3, with 7 bases aligning to TRBD2. Germline V gene sequence: CDR1 MDHEN, CDR2 SYDVKM. The J segment lost 0 bases and the V segment lost 2 bases, leaving 5 bases of the junction unmatched. The CDR3 spans 16 residues. The CDR3 region is CASSLAASGSTDTQYF. As DNA, the CDR3 is TGTGCCAGCAGTTTAGCCGCTAGCGGAAGCACAGATACGCAGTATTTT. Supplemented by reference TRBV28 and TRBJ2-3, the full variable domain reads DVKVTQSSRYLVKRTGEKVFLECVQDMDHENMFWYRQDPGLGLRLIYFSYDVKMKEKGDIPEGYSVSREKKERFSLILESASTNQTSMYLCASSLAASGSTDTQYFGPGTRLTVL.

This clone was picked up a small number of times. CDR3 coding DNA: TGTGCCAGCAGCCAAGGAATAGCGGAGGATTCCTACAATGAGCAGTTCTTC. Its protein is CASSQGIAEDSYNEQFF. The chain employs TRBV4-2 and TRBJ2-1, with TRBD2 as a possible D gene (6 bases). From germline, CDR1 is LGHNA and CDR2 YNFKEQ. The CDR3 loop spans 17 amino acids. V lost 1 base, J lost 1 base, and 14 bases lay in between.

This clone was seen a few times. This chain connects TRBV28 to TRBJ2-7; D call uncertain. CDR1 is MDHEN and CDR2 is SYDVKM in the germline V gene. V shed 3 bases and J shed 1 base, with 7 bases lying between them. This CDR3 has 13 residues. The CDR3 DNA sequence: TGTGCCAGCAGTTTCCCCGTATCCTACGAGCAGTACTTC. Protein sequence: CASSFPVSYEQYF.

The rearrangement uses TRBV4-2 and TRBJ2-5; D possibly corresponds to TRBD2 (5 bases). Germline assignment: CDR1 LGHNA and CDR2 YNFKEQ. The CDR3 is 13 residues long. V lost 0 bases, J lost 4 bases, and 6 bases lay in between. CDR3 residues: CASSQDRGETQYF. The CDR3, as DNA: TGTGCCAGCAGCCAAGATCGGGGAGAGACCCAGTACTTC.